This T cell receptor (beta chain) derives from a study of tumor and adjacent non-tumor tissue in lung cancer. Overall study results and limits: Higher tumor TCR diversity was associated with shorter survival. Tumor repertoires had a smaller top 100 clone share than normal lung.

Three rounds of nested PCR, following a modified ARM-PCR protocol, produced the TCRbeta library. TCRdb re-called the multiplex PCR reads through MiXCR, storing one row per CDR3 protein. This table has approximately 110,000 distinct CDR3 sequences, roughly 80% appearing once. RNA was extracted from bulk tissue without any cell sorting. Trimming removed 1 base from V and 2 bases from J; junction bases left unmatched: 18. This CDR3 has 21 amino acids. Germline loops: CDR1 DFQATT, CDR2 SNEGSKA (reference sequence). This clonotype was seen just once. The antigen is not known. This TCR was recovered from a woman aged 60 to 75 with non-small cell lung cancer. Sequencing used lung tumor tissue. V is TRBV20-1 and J is TRBJ2-3; 13 bases line up with TRBD2. The CDR3 reads CSARAPLGTGLAGPNTDTQYF. Here the CDR3 DNA reads TGCAGTGCTAGAGCCCCCCTAGGAACGGGACTAGCGGGACCTAACACAGATACGCAGTATTTT.